The clone carrying this T cell receptor (beta chain) has more than one count but fewer than ten. These data are taken from a study of yellow fever vaccine responses in identical twins. TCRdb reanalysed the RT-PCR reads using MiXCR and keeps one entry per CDR3 protein. The profile covers about 19,000 distinct CDR3 sequences, with less than 75% appearing a single time and around 2% taken by the ten largest. The CDR3 totals 13 residues. Germline CDR1 reads LNHDA; CDR2 reads SQIVND (reference sequence). V was trimmed by 7 bases and J by 4 bases, leaving 13 bases between them. The sample in question was T cells from blood (PBMCs), unsorted or a sorted subset (not recorded which), obtained before or after yellow fever vaccination (not recorded which). The origin of this receptor is a woman aged 18-29 years who received the yellow fever vaccine. The chain carries TRBV19 and TRBJ1-1; no clear D gene. The CDR3 DNA reads as TGTGCCAGTACCCCACGGGCCAGCACTGAAGCTTTCTTT. It translates to CASTPRASTEAFF.